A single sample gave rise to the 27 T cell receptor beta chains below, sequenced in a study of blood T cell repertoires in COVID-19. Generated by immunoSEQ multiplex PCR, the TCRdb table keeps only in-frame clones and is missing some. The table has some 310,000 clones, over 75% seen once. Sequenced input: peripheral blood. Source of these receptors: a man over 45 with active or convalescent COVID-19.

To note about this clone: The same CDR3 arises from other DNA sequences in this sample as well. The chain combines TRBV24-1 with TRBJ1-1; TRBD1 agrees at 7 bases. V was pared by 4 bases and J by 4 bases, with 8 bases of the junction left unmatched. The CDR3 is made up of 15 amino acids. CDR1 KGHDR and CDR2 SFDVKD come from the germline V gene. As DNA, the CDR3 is TGTGCCACCAGTGACCCTCAGGGGGGAGGCACTGAAGCTTTCTTT. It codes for CATSDPQGGGTEAFF.

The CDR3 is CSARVYEQFF. CDR3 in DNA: TGCAGTGCTAGAGTCTATGAGCAGTTCTTC. This chain links TRBV20-1 with TRBJ2-1, with unresolved D. CDR3 length equals 10 residues. CDR1 and CDR2 (germline): DFQATT, SNEGSKA (reference sequence). V was cut by 1 base and J by 8 bases, with 3 bases left in between.

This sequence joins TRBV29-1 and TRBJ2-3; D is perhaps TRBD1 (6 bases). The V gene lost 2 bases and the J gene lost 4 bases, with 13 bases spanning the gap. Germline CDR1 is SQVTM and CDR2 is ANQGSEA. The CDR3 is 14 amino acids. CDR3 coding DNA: TGCAGCGTTGAATCAGGGGACAAGCCAGATACGCAGTATTTT. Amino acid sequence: CSVESGDKPDTQYF.

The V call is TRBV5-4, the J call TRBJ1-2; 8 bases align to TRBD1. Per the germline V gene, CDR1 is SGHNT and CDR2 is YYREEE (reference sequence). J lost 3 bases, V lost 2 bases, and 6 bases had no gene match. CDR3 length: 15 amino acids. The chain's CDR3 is CASSLGQGRDYGYTF. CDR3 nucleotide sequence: TGTGCCAGCAGCTTAGGACAGGGTAGGGACTATGGCTACACCTTC.

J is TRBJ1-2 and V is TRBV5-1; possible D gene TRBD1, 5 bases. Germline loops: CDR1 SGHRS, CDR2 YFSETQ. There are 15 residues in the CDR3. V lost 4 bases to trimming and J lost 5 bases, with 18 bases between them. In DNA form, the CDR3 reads TGCGCCAGCAGCCCCCGGGGCGGGGATGCGTATGGCTACACCTTC. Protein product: CASSPRGGDAYGYTF.

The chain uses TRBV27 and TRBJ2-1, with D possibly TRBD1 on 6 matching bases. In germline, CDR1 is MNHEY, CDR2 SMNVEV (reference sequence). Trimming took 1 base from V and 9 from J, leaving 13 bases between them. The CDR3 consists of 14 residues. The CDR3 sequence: CASSLLSARGEQFF. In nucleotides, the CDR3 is TGTGCCAGCAGTTTATTGAGTGCCAGGGGTGAGCAGTTCTTC.

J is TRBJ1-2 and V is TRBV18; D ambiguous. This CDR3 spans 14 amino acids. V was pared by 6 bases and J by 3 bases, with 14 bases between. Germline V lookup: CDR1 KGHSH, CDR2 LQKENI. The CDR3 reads CASSSPMSDYGYTF. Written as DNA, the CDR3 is TGTGCCAGCTCTTCCCCTATGAGTGACTATGGCTACACCTTC.

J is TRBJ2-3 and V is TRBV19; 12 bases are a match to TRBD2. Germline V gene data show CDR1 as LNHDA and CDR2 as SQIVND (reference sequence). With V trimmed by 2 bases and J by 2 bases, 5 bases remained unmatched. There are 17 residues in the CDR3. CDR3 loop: CASSISGLAGFTDTQYF. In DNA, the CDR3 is TGTGCCAGTAGTATATCGGGACTAGCGGGTTTCACAGATACGCAGTATTTT.

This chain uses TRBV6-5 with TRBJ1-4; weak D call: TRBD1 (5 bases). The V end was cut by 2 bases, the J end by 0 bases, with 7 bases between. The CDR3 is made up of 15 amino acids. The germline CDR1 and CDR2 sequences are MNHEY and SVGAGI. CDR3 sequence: CASSYGATTNEKLFF. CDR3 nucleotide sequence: TGTGCCAGCAGTTACGGGGCAACAACTAATGAAAAACTGTTTTTT.

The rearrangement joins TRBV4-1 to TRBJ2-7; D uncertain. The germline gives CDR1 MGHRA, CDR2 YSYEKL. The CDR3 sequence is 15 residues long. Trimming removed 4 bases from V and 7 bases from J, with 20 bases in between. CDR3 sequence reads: CASSLPGRPYEEQYF. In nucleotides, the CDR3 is TGCGCCAGCAGCCTCCCTGGGCGCCCGTATGAAGAGCAGTACTTC.

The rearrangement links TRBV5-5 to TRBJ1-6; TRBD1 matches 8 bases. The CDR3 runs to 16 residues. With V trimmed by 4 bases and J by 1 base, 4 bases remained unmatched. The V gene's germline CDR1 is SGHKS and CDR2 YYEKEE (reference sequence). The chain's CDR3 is CASSPDRGSYNSPLHF. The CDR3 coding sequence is TGTGCCAGCAGCCCAGACAGGGGTTCCTATAATTCACCCCTCCACTTT.

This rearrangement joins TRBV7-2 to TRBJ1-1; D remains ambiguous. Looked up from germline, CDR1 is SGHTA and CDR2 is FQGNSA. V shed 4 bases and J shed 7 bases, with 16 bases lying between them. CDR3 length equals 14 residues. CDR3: CASSSSFRRSEAFF. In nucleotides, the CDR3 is TGTGCCAGCAGCTCCAGCTTTAGGAGGAGTGAAGCTTTCTTT.

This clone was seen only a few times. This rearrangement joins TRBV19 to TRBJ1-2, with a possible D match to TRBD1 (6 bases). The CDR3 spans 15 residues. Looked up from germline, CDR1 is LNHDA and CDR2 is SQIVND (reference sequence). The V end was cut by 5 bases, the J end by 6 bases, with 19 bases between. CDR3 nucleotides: TGTGCCAGTAGTTTCGGCAGGGGTAGAGGGGATGGCTACACCTTC. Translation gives CASSFGRGRGDGYTF.

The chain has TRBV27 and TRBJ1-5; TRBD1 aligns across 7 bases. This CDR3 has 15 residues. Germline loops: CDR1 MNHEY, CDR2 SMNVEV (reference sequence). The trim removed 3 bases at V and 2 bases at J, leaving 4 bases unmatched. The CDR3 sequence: CASSLPQGGNQPQHF. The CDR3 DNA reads TGTGCCAGCAGTTTGCCCCAGGGGGGCAATCAGCCCCAGCATTTT.

The CDR3: CASSNRQGALNQPQHF. DNA for the CDR3: TGTGCCAGTAGTAACCGACAGGGGGCACTTAATCAGCCCCAGCATTTT. V and J are TRBV19 and TRBJ1-5, with 10 bases identical to TRBD1. Germline assignment: CDR1 LNHDA and CDR2 SQIVND (reference sequence). The CDR3 spans 16 residues. V shed 4 bases, J shed 4 bases, and the junction held 7 bases outside the gene matches.

The CDR3 sequence is CASSFTGGTEQYF. As DNA, the CDR3 is TGTGCCAGCAGCTTCACAGGGGGAACCGAGCAGTACTTC. The chain recombines TRBV14 with TRBJ2-7, with 8 positions matching TRBD1. This CDR3 comprises 13 residues. The trim removed 5 bases at V and 6 bases at J, leaving 6 bases unmatched. Looked up from germline, CDR1 is SGHDN and CDR2 is FVKESK.

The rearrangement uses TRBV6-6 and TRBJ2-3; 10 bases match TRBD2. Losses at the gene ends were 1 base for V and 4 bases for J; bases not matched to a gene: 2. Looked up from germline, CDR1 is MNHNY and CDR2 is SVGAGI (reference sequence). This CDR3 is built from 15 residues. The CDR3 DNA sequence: TGTGCCAGCAGTTACTTAAGCGGGGGGGCAGATACGCAGTATTTT. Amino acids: CASSYLSGGADTQYF.

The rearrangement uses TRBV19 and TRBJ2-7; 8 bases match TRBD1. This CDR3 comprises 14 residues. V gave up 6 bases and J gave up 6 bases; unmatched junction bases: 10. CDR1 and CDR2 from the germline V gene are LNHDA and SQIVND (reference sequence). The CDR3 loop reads CASSRQGTSREQYF. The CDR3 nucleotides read TGTGCCAGTAGCCGACAGGGGACATCACGCGAGCAGTACTTC. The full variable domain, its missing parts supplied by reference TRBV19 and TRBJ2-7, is DGGITQSPKYLFRKEGQNVTLSCEQNLNHDAMYWYRQDPGQGLRLIYYSQIVNDFQKGDIAEGYSVSREKKESFPLTVTSAQKNPTAFYLCASSRQGTSREQYFGPGTRLTVT.

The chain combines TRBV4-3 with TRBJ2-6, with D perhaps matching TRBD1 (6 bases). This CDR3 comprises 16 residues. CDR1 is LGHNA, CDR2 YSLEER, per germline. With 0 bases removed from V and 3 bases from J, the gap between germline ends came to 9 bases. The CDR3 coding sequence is TGCGCCAGCAGCCAAGAAGGGGGTGGTGGGGCCAACGTCCTGACTTTC. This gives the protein CASSQEGGGGANVLTF.

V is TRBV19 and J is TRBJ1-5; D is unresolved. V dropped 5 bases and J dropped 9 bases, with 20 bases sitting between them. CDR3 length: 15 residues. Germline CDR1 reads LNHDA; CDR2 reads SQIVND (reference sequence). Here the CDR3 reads CASSVFALPNSPQHF. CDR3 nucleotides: TGTGCCAGTAGTGTCTTTGCTCTCCCCAACTCGCCCCAGCATTTT.

The CDR3 nucleotides are TGTGCCAGTAGGTTACAGGGGGCATCTAACTATGGCTACACCTTC. Translation: CASRLQGASNYGYTF. The chain uses TRBV19 and TRBJ1-2; TRBD1 aligns across 9 bases. The germline CDR1 and CDR2 sequences are LNHDA and SQIVND (reference sequence). CDR3 length: 15 amino acids. With V trimmed by 6 bases and J by 0 bases, 5 bases remained unmatched. The entire variable domain, with the rest obtained from reference TRBV19 and TRBJ1-2, is as follows: DGGITQSPKYLFRKEGQNVTLSCEQNLNHDAMYWYRQDPGQGLRLIYYSQIVNDFQKGDIAEGYSVSREKKESFPLTVTSAQKNPTAFYLCASRLQGASNYGYTFGSGTRLTVV.

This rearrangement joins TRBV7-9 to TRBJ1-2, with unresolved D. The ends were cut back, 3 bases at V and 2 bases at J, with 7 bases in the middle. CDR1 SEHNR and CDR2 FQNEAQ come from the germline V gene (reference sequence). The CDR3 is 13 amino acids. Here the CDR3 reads CASSFDGNYGYTF. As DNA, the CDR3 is TGTGCCAGCAGCTTCGACGGGAACTATGGCTACACCTTC.

The CDR3 sequence: CASSYSFQQGGELFF. Here the CDR3 DNA reads TGTGCCAGCAGTTACTCCTTCCAACAGGGTGGGGAGCTGTTTTTT. The gene calls are TRBV6-2 or TRBV6-3 and TRBJ2-2, with D perhaps matching TRBD1 (6 bases). Germline CDR1 and CDR2: MNHEY and SVGEGT. The V end lost 0 bases, the J end lost 8 bases, and 13 bases lay between the germline ends. CDR3 size: 15 residues.

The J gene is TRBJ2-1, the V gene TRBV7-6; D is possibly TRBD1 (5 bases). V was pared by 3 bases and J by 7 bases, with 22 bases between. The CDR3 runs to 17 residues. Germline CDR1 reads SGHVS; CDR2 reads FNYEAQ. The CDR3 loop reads CASSFRARTKGGNEQFF. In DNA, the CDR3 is TGTGCCAGCAGCTTTCGGGCCCGGACAAAGGGTGGGAATGAGCAGTTCTTC.

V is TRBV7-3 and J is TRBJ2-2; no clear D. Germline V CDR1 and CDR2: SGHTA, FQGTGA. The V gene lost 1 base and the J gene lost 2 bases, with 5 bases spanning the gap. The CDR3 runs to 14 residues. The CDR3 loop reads CASSLNSNTGELFF. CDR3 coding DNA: TGTGCCAGCAGCTTAAACAGTAACACCGGGGAGCTGTTTTTT.

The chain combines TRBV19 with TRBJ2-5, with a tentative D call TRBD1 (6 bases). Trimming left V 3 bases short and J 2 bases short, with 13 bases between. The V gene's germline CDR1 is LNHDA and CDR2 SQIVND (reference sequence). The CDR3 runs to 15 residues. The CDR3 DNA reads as TGTGCCAGTAGTATCCCCGGACAGAGGCAAGAGACCCAGTACTTC. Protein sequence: CASSIPGQRQETQYF.

In DNA, the CDR3 is TGTGCCAGCAGCACAGCCGGGACAGCACCTGAAGCTTTCTTT. Protein: CASSTAGTAPEAFF. The V gene is TRBV5-4, the J gene TRBJ1-1; 7 bases line up with TRBD1. The germline gives CDR1 SGHNT, CDR2 YYREEE (reference sequence). The CDR3 has 14 residues. Losses at the gene ends were 4 bases for V and 6 bases for J; bases not matched to a gene: 9.